One sample yielded the 20 T cell receptor beta chains listed below, sequenced in a study of technical replicates of blood from a handful of donors. This table comes from immunoSEQ multiplex PCR, and its TCRdb copy is limited to in-frame clones, with some not included. The sample comprises approximately 93,000 clones, 94% of which are singletons, and 0.26% rests with the top ten. The material sequenced was T cells isolated from PBMCs. All receptors derive from a human donor in good health.

The chain is built from TRBV19 and TRBJ2-5; 7 nucleotides line up with TRBD2. Germline V gene data show CDR1 as LNHDA and CDR2 as SQIVND (reference sequence). CDR3 size: 14 residues. V shed 3 bases and J 4 bases; nucleotides not matched to a gene: 5. Written as DNA, the CDR3 is TGTGCCAGTAGTATCGACCCTAGCGGAGAGACCCAGTACTTC. Residues: CASSIDPSGETQYF.

This clone showed up just a few times. The chain carries TRBV2 and TRBJ1-6, with a weak D call TRBD1 (5 bases). Germline values: CDR1 SNHLY, CDR2 FYNNEI. V dropped 4 bases and J dropped 8 bases, with 12 bases sitting between them. This CDR3 spans 14 amino acids. This CDR3 is CASSGGRDYSPLHF. CDR3 sequence (DNA): TGTGCCAGCAGTGGGGGCAGGGATTATTCACCCCTCCACTTT.

The CDR3 loop reads CASSFRQGAYNEQFF. In DNA form, the CDR3 reads TGTGCCAGCAGCTTTCGACAGGGGGCTTACAATGAGCAGTTCTTC. The chain couples TRBV5-6 to TRBJ2-1, with 10 nucleotides matching TRBD1. The CDR3 has 15 residues. V shed 2 bases and J 4 bases; nucleotides not matched to a gene: 3. CDR1 is SGHDT and CDR2 is YYEEEE in the germline V gene. Using reference TRBV5-6 and TRBJ2-1 for the parts outside the CDR3, the full variable domain is DAGVTQSPTHLIKTRGQQVTLRCSPKSGHDTVSWYQQALGQGPQFIFQYYEEEERQRGNFPDRFSGHQFPNYSSELNVNALLLGDSALYLCASSFRQGAYNEQFFGPGTRLTVL.

This sequence joins TRBV6-5 and TRBJ1-3; D is unresolved. Germline assignment: CDR1 MNHEY and CDR2 SVGAGI. The CDR3 is 15 amino acids. Trimming took 2 bases from V and 0 from J, leaving 8 bases between them. The CDR3 bases are TGTGCCAGCAGTTACCGACTCGACTCTGGAAACACCATATATTTT. As protein: CASSYRLDSGNTIYF.

The chain links TRBV28 to TRBJ2-7; the match to TRBD2 covers 13 bases. After removal of 6 bases from V and 4 bases from J, the junction contained 9 bases not matched to a gene. There are 16 residues in the CDR3. Germline assignment: CDR1 MDHEN and CDR2 SYDVKM. CDR3 in DNA: TGTGCCAGCAGCAATGGACTAGCGGGAGTGCTATACGAGCAGTACTTC. It encodes CASSNGLAGVLYEQYF.

The chain joins TRBV7-9 to TRBJ2-2, with a weak D call TRBD2 (5 bases). Trimming took off 4 bases at V and 3 bases at J, with 21 bases between the two ends. This CDR3 comprises 18 residues. CDR1 is SEHNR, CDR2 FQNEAQ, per germline (reference sequence). The CDR3 nucleotides are TGTGCCAGCAGCTCAGTCCCCTCCGGGAAGATCCACACCGGGGAGCTGTTTTTT. Its translation is CASSSVPSGKIHTGELFF.

V usage is TRBV2 and J usage is TRBJ1-2; D might be TRBD1 (5 bases). Trimming took off 2 bases at V and 8 bases at J, with 18 bases between the two ends. CDR3 size: 15 residues. CDR1 is SNHLY and CDR2 is FYNNEI in the germline V gene. The CDR3 bases are TGTGCCAGCAGTGAATGGGGCAGTCAATCCCTCGGCTACACCTTC. Its protein product is CASSEWGSQSLGYTF.

Here the CDR3 reads CASSRQGQETQYF. In DNA, the CDR3 is TGCGCCAGCAGCCGACAGGGTCAAGAGACCCAGTACTTC. J is TRBJ2-5 and V is TRBV10-1, with 7 bases that match TRBD1. Looked up from germline, CDR1 is WNHNN and CDR2 is SYGVQD (reference sequence). V shed 6 bases, J shed 2 bases, and the junction held 3 bases outside the gene matches. This CDR3 region has 13 residues.

The chain recombines TRBV9 with TRBJ2-1; D not certain. The ends were cut back, 5 bases at V and 0 bases at J, with 9 bases in the middle. CDR1 and CDR2 from the germline V gene are SGDLS and YYNGEE. The length of the CDR3 is 14 residues. CDR3 nucleotide sequence: TGTGCCAGCAGGAAGCTGAGCTCCTACAATGAGCAGTTCTTC. It encodes CASRKLSSYNEQFF.

This chain joins TRBV27 and TRBJ2-7; 7 nucleotides line up with TRBD1. This CDR3 has 15 amino acids. Per the germline V gene, CDR1 is MNHEY and CDR2 is SMNVEV (reference sequence). The ends lost 5 bases at V and 3 bases at J; junction bases unmatched: 10. This CDR3 reads CASSLTGAPNYEQYF. CDR3 nucleotides: TGTGCCAGCAGTCTCACAGGGGCTCCTAACTACGAGCAGTACTTC.

The chain links TRBV5-1 to TRBJ2-1; 7 nucleotides match TRBD2. The CDR3 has 16 amino acids. With V trimmed by 0 bases and J by 1 base, 4 bases remained unmatched. The V gene's germline CDR1 is SGHRS and CDR2 YFSETQ. CDR3 sequence reads: CASSLGAGDSYNEQFF. The DNA of the CDR3 is TGCGCCAGCAGCTTGGGGGCGGGAGATTCCTACAATGAGCAGTTCTTC.

The rearrangement links TRBV6-5 to TRBJ2-2; 7 nucleotides agree with TRBD1. CDR3 length: 13 residues. Germline V gene lookup returns CDR1 MNHEY and CDR2 SVGAGI. The V segment lost 6 bases and the J segment 5 bases; nucleotides outside the gene matches: 3. DNA for the CDR3: TGTGCCAGCAGGGGACAGCTTACCGGGGAGCTGTTTTTT. It specifies CASRGQLTGELFF.

The chain employs TRBV11-3 and TRBJ1-5, with D perhaps matching TRBD1 (5 bases). The CDR3 length is 13 residues. The V end lost 0 bases, the J end lost 6 bases, and 6 bases lay between the germline ends. Germline lookup yields CDR1 SGHNT and CDR2 YENEEA. In DNA form, the CDR3 reads TGTGCCAGCAGCTTAGATAGGGGTCAGCCCCAGCATTTT. Residues: CASSLDRGQPQHF.

This clone was picked up one time. The chain carries TRBV4-1 and TRBJ2-7, with D possibly being TRBD1 (5 bases). Germline values: CDR1 MGHRA, CDR2 YSYEKL. This CDR3 region has 14 residues. The V end lost 1 base, the J end lost 3 bases, and 10 bases lay between the germline ends. CDR3 loop: CASSQVQGYYEQYF. The CDR3 DNA reads TGCGCCAGCAGCCAAGTTCAGGGTTACTACGAGCAGTACTTC.

The count of this clone is one. The gene calls are TRBV7-3 and TRBJ2-5; 8 bases align to TRBD1. V trimming: 2 bases; J trimming: 1 base; junction bases outside the gene matches: 6. Germline CDR1 SGHTA, CDR2 FQGTGA. CDR3 size: 16 residues. The CDR3 coding sequence is TGTGCCAGCAGCTTAGGACAGGGCTATCTCCAAGAGACCCAGTACTTC. It yields the protein CASSLGQGYLQETQYF. The full variable domain, in which reference TRBV7-3 and TRBJ2-5 provide the parts outside the CDR3, is GAGVSQTPSNKVTEKGKYVELRCDPISGHTALYWYRQSLGQGPEFLIYFQGTGAADDSGLPNDRFFAVRPEGSVSTLKIQRTERGDSAVYLCASSLGQGYLQETQYFGPGTRLLVL.

In its sample, this clone was seen a few times. V and J are TRBV28 and TRBJ1-5, with D maybe TRBD1 (6 bases). V dropped 10 bases and J dropped 5 bases, with 15 bases sitting between them. Germline V CDR1 and CDR2: MDHEN, SYDVKM. This CDR3 has 13 amino acids. CDR3 amino acids: CATKQGVDQPQHF. CDR3 coding DNA: TGTGCCACCAAACAGGGCGTAGATCAGCCCCAGCATTTT.

The chain uses TRBV4-1 and TRBJ2-7, with TRBD2 as a possible D gene (6 bases). The CDR3 sequence is 15 residues long. Deletions cut 4 bases from V and 4 bases from J, with 17 bases between. Germline loops: CDR1 MGHRA, CDR2 YSYEKL. The DNA of the CDR3 is TGCGCCAGCAGCCCCGGGCGGGGCAGCGGGTACGAGCAGTACTTC. This gives the protein CASSPGRGSGYEQYF.

The V gene is TRBV11-2, the J gene TRBJ2-2; D is possibly TRBD1 (5 bases). The CDR3 spans 14 residues. Germline CDR1 reads SGHAT; CDR2 reads FQNNGV. Trimming pared 1 base from V and 7 bases from J, leaving 10 bases between. For the CDR3, the DNA is TGTGCCAGCAGCTTAGTATTCGGACACGGGGAGCTGTTTTTT. Its translation is CASSLVFGHGELFF. The variable domain in full, completed from reference TRBV11-2 and TRBJ2-2, reads EAGVAQSPRYKIIEKRQSVAFWCNPISGHATLYWYQQILGQGPKLLIQFQNNGVVDDSQLPKDRFSAERLKGVDSTLKIQPAKLEDSAVYLCASSLVFGHGELFFGEGSRLTVL.

This chain links TRBV5-1 with TRBJ1-5; D possibly corresponds to TRBD1 (5 bases). The CDR3 covers 13 residues. Germline V lookup: CDR1 SGHRS, CDR2 YFSETQ. V was clipped by 4 bases and J by 3 bases, with 8 bases between them. As DNA, the CDR3 is TGCGCCAGCAGCGCGGACATCAATCAGCCCCAGCATTTT. It translates to CASSADINQPQHF. The whole variable domain, remainder taken from reference TRBV5-1 and TRBJ1-5, is KAGVTQTPRYLIKTRGQQVTLSCSPISGHRSVSWYQQTPGQGLQFLFEYFSETQRNKGNFPGRFSGRQFSNSRSEMNVSTLELGDSALYLCASSADINQPQHFGDGTRLSIL.

V is TRBV15 and J is TRBJ1-2; 9 bases align to TRBD1. The CDR3 runs 15 residues. V shed 1 base and J 4 bases; nucleotides not matched to a gene: 4. The V gene's germline CDR1 is LNHNV and CDR2 YYDKDF (reference sequence). The CDR3 coding sequence is TGTGCCACCAGCAGAGGGACAGGGGTCGCCTATGGCTACACCTTC. Translated: CATSRGTGVAYGYTF. The entire variable domain, with the rest obtained from reference TRBV15 and TRBJ1-2, is as follows: DAMVIQNPRYQVTQFGKPVTLSCSQTLNHNVMYWYQQKSSQAPKLLFHYYDKDFNNEADTPDNFQSRRPNTSFCFLDIRSPGLGDTAMYLCATSRGTGVAYGYTFGSGTRLTVV.